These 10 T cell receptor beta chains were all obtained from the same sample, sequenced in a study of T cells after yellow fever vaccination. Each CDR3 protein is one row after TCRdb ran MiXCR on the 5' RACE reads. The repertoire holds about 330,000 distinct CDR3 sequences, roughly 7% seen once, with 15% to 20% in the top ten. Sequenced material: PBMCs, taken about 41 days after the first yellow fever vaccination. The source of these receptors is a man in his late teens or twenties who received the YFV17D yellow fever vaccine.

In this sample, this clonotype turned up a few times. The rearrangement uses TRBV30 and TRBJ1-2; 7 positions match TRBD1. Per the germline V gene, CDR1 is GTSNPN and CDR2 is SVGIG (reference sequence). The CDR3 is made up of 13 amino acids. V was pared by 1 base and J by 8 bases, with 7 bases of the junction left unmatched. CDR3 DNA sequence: TGTGCCTGGAGTGCCACCGGGACAGACGGCTACACCTTC. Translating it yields CAWSATGTDGYTF.

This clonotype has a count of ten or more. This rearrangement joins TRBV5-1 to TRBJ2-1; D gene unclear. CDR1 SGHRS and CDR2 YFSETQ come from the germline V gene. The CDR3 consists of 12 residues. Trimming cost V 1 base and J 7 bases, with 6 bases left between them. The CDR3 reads CASSLTENEQFF. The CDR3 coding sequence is TGCGCCAGCAGCTTGACCGAGAATGAGCAGTTCTTC. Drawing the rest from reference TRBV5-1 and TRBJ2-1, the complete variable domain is KAGVTQTPRYLIKTRGQQVTLSCSPISGHRSVSWYQQTPGQGLQFLFEYFSETQRNKGNFPGRFSGRQFSNSRSEMNVSTLELGDSALYLCASSLTENEQFFGPGTRLTVL.

This CDR3 reads CSARERGMNTEAFF. DNA for the CDR3: TGCAGTGCTAGAGAAAGGGGAATGAACACTGAAGCTTTCTTT. V gene TRBV20-1 combines with J gene TRBJ1-1; the D gene is possibly TRBD1 (5 bases). Germline lookup yields CDR1 DFQATT and CDR2 SNEGSKA (reference sequence). The V and J ends lost 0 bases and 0 bases respectively, with 8 bases between them. The CDR3 length is 14 residues.

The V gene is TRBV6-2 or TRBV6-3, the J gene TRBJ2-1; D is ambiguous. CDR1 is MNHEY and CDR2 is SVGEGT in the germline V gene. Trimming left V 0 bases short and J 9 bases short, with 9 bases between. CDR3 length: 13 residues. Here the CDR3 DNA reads TGTGCCAGCAGTTACTCGAGAGCGTTTGAGCAGTTCTTC. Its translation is CASSYSRAFEQFF.

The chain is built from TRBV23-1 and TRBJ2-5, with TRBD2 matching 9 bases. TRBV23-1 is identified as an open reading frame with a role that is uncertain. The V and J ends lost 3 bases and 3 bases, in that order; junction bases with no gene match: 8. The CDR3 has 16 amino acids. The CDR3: CASSHSPSGDEETQYF. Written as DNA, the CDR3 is TGCGCCAGCAGTCATTCCCCTAGCGGGGACGAAGAGACCCAGTACTTC.

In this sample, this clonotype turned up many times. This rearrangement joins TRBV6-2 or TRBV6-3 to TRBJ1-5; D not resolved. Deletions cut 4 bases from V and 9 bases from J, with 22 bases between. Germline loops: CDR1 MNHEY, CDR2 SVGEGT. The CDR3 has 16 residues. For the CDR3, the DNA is TGTGCCAGCAGTTCGACTTCTTCCGGGCCCGGGAGGCCCCAGCATTTT. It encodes CASSSTSSGPGRPQHF.

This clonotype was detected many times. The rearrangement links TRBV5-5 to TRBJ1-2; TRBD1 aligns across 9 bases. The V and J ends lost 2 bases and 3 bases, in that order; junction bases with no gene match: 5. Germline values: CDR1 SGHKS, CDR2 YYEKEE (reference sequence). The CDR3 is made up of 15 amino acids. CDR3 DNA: TGTGCCAGCAGCTTACCGGGACAGGGTCACTATGGCTACACCTTC. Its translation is CASSLPGQGHYGYTF.

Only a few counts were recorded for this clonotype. The CDR3 nucleotides are TGTGCCAGCAGCCGAGGACTAGCGGGGAGTTATACGCAGTATTTT. It translates to CASSRGLAGSYTQYF. V gene TRBV4-2 combines with J gene TRBJ2-3, with 12 bases identical to TRBD2. V trimming: 4 bases; J trimming: 7 bases; junction bases outside the gene matches: 6. The CDR3 loop spans 15 amino acids. Germline V gene sequence: CDR1 LGHNA, CDR2 YNFKEQ.

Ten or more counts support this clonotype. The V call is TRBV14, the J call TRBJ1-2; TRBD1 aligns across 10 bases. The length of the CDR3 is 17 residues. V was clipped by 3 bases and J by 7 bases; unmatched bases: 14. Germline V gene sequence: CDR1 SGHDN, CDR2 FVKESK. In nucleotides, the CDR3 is TGTGCCAGCAGCCACATAACCCCGAGGACAGGGGGTCGTGGCTACACCTTC. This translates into CASSHITPRTGGRGYTF.

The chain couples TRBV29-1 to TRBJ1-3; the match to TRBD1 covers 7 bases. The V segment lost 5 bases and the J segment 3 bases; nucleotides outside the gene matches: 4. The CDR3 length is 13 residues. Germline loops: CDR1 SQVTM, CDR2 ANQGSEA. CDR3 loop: CSVRQGNGNTIYF. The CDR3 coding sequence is TGCAGCGTTCGACAGGGAAATGGAAACACCATATATTTT.